The 30 T cell receptor beta chains listed next were all sequenced from one sample in a study of shared clonotypes between healthy human individuals. Profiling relied on immunoSEQ multiplex PCR, and the TCRdb table lists in-frame clones only, not all of them. The sample carries over a million clones, around 97% recorded once. Sequencing was carried out using naive CD4+ T cells sorted from blood. As for subset: CD45RA+ positively selected. Every receptor here comes from a young man in good health.

The chain couples TRBV19 to TRBJ1-5; D may be TRBD1 (6 bases). V lost 7 bases and J lost 6, with 13 bases in between. The CDR3 runs to 13 residues. In germline, CDR1 is LNHDA, CDR2 SQIVND (reference sequence). The CDR3 DNA reads TGTGCCAGTACCCCGGACAGTTTTCAGCCCCAGCATTTT. Its protein product is CASTPDSFQPQHF. The full variable domain, in which reference TRBV19 and TRBJ1-5 provide the parts outside the CDR3, is DGGITQSPKYLFRKEGQNVTLSCEQNLNHDAMYWYRQDPGQGLRLIYYSQIVNDFQKGDIAEGYSVSREKKESFPLTVTSAQKNPTAFYLCASTPDSFQPQHFGDGTRLSIL.

The chain is built from TRBV5-1 and TRBJ1-4; perhaps TRBD1 as D (6 bases). This CDR3 contains 13 residues. The germline V and J ends were trimmed by 5 bases and 10 bases, with 15 bases remaining between them. Germline V gene sequence: CDR1 SGHRS, CDR2 YFSETQ. The CDR3 region is CASRTGQGGKLFF. CDR3 coding DNA: TGCGCCAGCAGGACAGGTCAAGGTGGAAAACTGTTTTTT.

This chain links TRBV9 with TRBJ2-1; D remains ambiguous. The CDR3 covers 13 residues. Germline-derived CDR1 and CDR2 are SGDLS and YYNGEE. The germline V and J ends were trimmed by 4 bases and 2 bases, with 7 bases remaining between them. DNA of the CDR3: TGTGCCAGCAGCCCCCAAACCTACAATGAGCAGTTCTTC. Translated: CASSPQTYNEQFF.

The chain carries TRBV19 and TRBJ2-2; no reliable D call. This CDR3 has 14 amino acids. Germline assignment: CDR1 LNHDA and CDR2 SQIVND (reference sequence). V was pared by 7 bases and J by 4 bases, with 13 bases between. Written as DNA, the CDR3 is TGTGCCAGTAAGCAAGTGATACTCACCGGGGAGCTGTTTTTT. Protein: CASKQVILTGELFF.

The CDR3 DNA reads TGTGCCAGCAGCTCTTTGGGAGGAGTTAACACCGGGGAGCTGTTTTTT. Protein sequence: CASSSLGGVNTGELFF. This chain links TRBV7-3 with TRBJ2-2, with a tentative D call TRBD2 (6 bases). This CDR3 has 16 residues. CDR1 and CDR2 (germline): SGHTA, FQGTGA. With 4 bases removed from V and 2 bases from J, the gap between germline ends came to 14 bases.

The V call is TRBV29-1, the J call TRBJ2-3; D is uncertain. V lost 7 bases and J 6 bases, leaving 17 bases between the germline ends. This CDR3 is built from 13 residues. Germline V gene sequence: CDR1 SQVTM, CDR2 ANQGSEA. The CDR3 DNA reads as TGCAGCGACGCGGACCGTTTGTCGGATACGCAGTATTTT. This codes for CSDADRLSDTQYF.

In this sample, this clone turned up once. V gene TRBV5-1 combines with J gene TRBJ1-3, with D possibly TRBD1 on 6 matching bases. The germline gives CDR1 SGHRS, CDR2 YFSETQ. The V end lost 4 bases, the J end lost 0 bases, and 14 bases lay between the germline ends. The length of the CDR3 is 16 residues. The CDR3 loop reads CASSLGGGGSGNTIYF. In DNA, the CDR3 is TGCGCCAGCAGCCTCGGGGGCGGCGGCTCTGGAAACACCATATATTTT.

V is TRBV28 and J is TRBJ1-4, with a weak D call TRBD1 (6 bases). Trimming cost V 3 bases and J 5 bases, with 13 bases left between them. Germline lookup yields CDR1 MDHEN and CDR2 SYDVKM. The CDR3 has 15 residues. The CDR3 DNA sequence: TGTGCCAGCAGTTTCTGGACAGAGGCGAATGAAAAACTGTTTTTT. This codes for CASSFWTEANEKLFF.

The chain joins TRBV6-1 to TRBJ1-5; D not resolved. The length of the CDR3 is 13 residues. CDR1 is MNHNS and CDR2 is SASEGT in the germline V gene. Trimming removed 2 bases from V and 8 bases from J, with 10 bases in between. The CDR3 nucleotides read TGTGCCAGCAGTGAATTCCTGATGGAGCCCCAGCATTTT. Translating gives CASSEFLMEPQHF.

In this sample, this clone turned up once. The chain recombines TRBV18 with TRBJ2-1; D remains unclear. V was cut by 3 bases and J by 2 bases, with 14 bases left in between. This CDR3 is built from 16 residues. Germline values: CDR1 KGHSH, CDR2 LQKENI. CDR3 loop: CASSPELQRTYNEQFF. The CDR3 region has the DNA TGTGCCAGCTCACCTGAACTCCAACGAACCTACAATGAGCAGTTCTTC.

The chain has TRBV7-2 and TRBJ2-7; TRBD1 is a possible D gene (6 bases). The germline CDR1 and CDR2 sequences are SGHTA and FQGNSA. V dropped 1 base and J dropped 2 bases, with 15 bases sitting between them. The CDR3 runs 16 residues. DNA for the CDR3: TGTGCCAGCAGCTTAGGTTCCACAGGGCTCCCCTACGAGCAGTACTTC. Protein product: CASSLGSTGLPYEQYF.

The V call is TRBV5-1, the J call TRBJ1-1; D uncertain. This CDR3 region has 15 residues. The germline CDR1 and CDR2 sequences are SGHRS and YFSETQ. The V gene lost 1 base and the J gene lost 3 bases, with 13 bases spanning the gap. The CDR3, as DNA: TGCGCCAGCAGCTTGAGGGTTAGTGGGGACACTGAAGCTTTCTTT. It yields the protein CASSLRVSGDTEAFF.

This chain uses TRBV19 with TRBJ1-2; 7 bases map to TRBD1. The CDR3 is 14 amino acids. Trimming took 5 bases from V and 0 from J; bases not matched to a gene: 3. Germline CDR1 LNHDA, CDR2 SQIVND (reference sequence). CDR3 region: CASSVGTANYGYTF. CDR3 DNA sequence: TGTGCCAGTAGTGTCGGGACAGCTAACTATGGCTACACCTTC.

The J gene is TRBJ2-1, the V gene TRBV19; D may correspond to TRBD1 or TRBD2 (5 bases each). Germline CDR1 and CDR2: LNHDA and SQIVND (reference sequence). V was cut by 3 bases and J by 10 bases, with 22 bases left in between. The length of the CDR3 is 16 residues. CDR3 amino acids: CASSIWARDGLEEQFF. The CDR3 coding sequence is TGTGCCAGTAGTATTTGGGCCCGGGACGGATTAGAGGAGCAGTTCTTC.

The chain links TRBV15 to TRBJ1-3; maybe TRBD1 (6 bases). Germline CDR1 reads LNHNV; CDR2 reads YYDKDF (reference sequence). The V end lost 5 bases, the J end lost 7 bases, and 15 bases lay between the germline ends. This CDR3 is built from 14 residues. CDR3 DNA sequence: TGTGCCACCAGCTCGGGACACCGGAGGAACACCATATATTTT. Translating it yields CATSSGHRRNTIYF.

This sequence joins TRBV2 and TRBJ2-5; possibly TRBD1 or TRBD2 for D (5 bases each). The CDR3 is made up of 14 amino acids. CDR1 is SNHLY, CDR2 FYNNEI, per germline. Trimming removed 2 bases at V and 3 bases at J, with 10 bases between. CDR3 nucleotide sequence: TGTGCCAGCAGTGAATTATTGGGGGAAGAGACCCAGTACTTC. It translates to CASSELLGEETQYF.

As regards this clone: The identical CDR3 is also encoded by other nucleotide sequences in the sample. The chain carries TRBV18 and TRBJ1-1; tentatively, D is TRBD1 (5 bases). Germline V gene lookup returns CDR1 KGHSH and CDR2 LQKENI. V lost 5 bases and J 2 bases, leaving 9 bases between the germline ends. The CDR3 has 13 residues. The CDR3, as DNA: TGTGCCAGCTCATCCCAGGGTAACACTGAAGCTTTCTTT. This translates into CASSSQGNTEAFF.

The V gene is TRBV19, the J gene TRBJ2-2; 7 bases map to TRBD1. Germline V gives CDR1 LNHDA, CDR2 SQIVND (reference sequence). The CDR3 extends over 16 amino acids. Losses at the gene ends were 3 bases for V and 3 bases for J; bases not matched to a gene: 7. This CDR3 is CASSINRGYDTGELFF. The CDR3 nucleotides read TGTGCCAGTAGTATCAACAGGGGATATGACACCGGGGAGCTGTTTTTT.

The rearrangement joins TRBV27 to TRBJ2-1, with D possibly being TRBD2 (6 bases). Germline V gene sequence: CDR1 MNHEY, CDR2 SMNVEV (reference sequence). This CDR3 has 15 residues. V gave up 5 bases and J gave up 12 bases, with 23 bases separating them. CDR3 region: CASSERDSRFGGQFF. In nucleotides, the CDR3 is TGTGCCAGCAGTGAGAGGGACTCGAGGTTCGGTGGGCAGTTCTTC.

The rearrangement uses TRBV28 and TRBJ2-3; no reliable D call. Between the trimmed V and J ends, which lost 6 bases and 4 bases, there was a span of 11 bases. From germline, CDR1 is MDHEN and CDR2 SYDVKM. This CDR3 comprises 13 residues. For the CDR3, the DNA is TGTGCCAGCAGAACCCTAACCCCAGATACGCAGTATTTT. Residues: CASRTLTPDTQYF.

The chain recombines TRBV10-2 with TRBJ2-3; D tentatively reads TRBD1 or TRBD2 (5 bases each). Trimming left V 8 bases short and J 7 bases short, with 7 bases between. Germline V gives CDR1 WSHSY, CDR2 SAAADI. The CDR3 is 10 residues long. CDR3 DNA: TGCGCCAGCGGGGGAAATACGCAGTATTTT. This sequence encodes CASGGNTQYF.

The rearrangement links TRBV9 to TRBJ1-4; no reliable D call. V gave up 7 bases and J gave up 4 bases, with 11 bases separating them. Germline lookup yields CDR1 SGDLS and CDR2 YYNGEE. This CDR3 has 13 residues. CDR3 sequence (DNA): TGTGCCAGCTCACGGGCAGGTAATGAAAAACTGTTTTTT. Protein sequence: CASSRAGNEKLFF.

This chain joins TRBV6-5 and TRBJ1-2, with TRBD1 as a possible D gene (6 bases). CDR3 length equals 14 residues. The germline V gene encodes CDR1 MNHEY and CDR2 SVGAGI. V lost 0 bases to trimming and J lost 3 bases, with 8 bases between them. The CDR3 region has the DNA TGTGCCAGCAGTTACTCGAGGGGGTACTATGGCTACACCTTC. Translation gives CASSYSRGYYGYTF.

J is TRBJ1-3 and V is TRBV4-1; D unresolved. The germline V gene encodes CDR1 MGHRA and CDR2 YSYEKL. V lost 4 bases, J lost 2 bases, and 9 bases lay in between. This CDR3 comprises 14 residues. The CDR3 is CASSRQSAGNTIYF. For the CDR3, the DNA is TGCGCCAGCAGCCGCCAGTCCGCTGGAAACACCATATATTTT.

This rearrangement joins TRBV5-1 to TRBJ2-7; tentative D call: TRBD1 (5 bases). The CDR3 covers 15 residues. With 7 bases removed from V and 0 bases from J, the gap between germline ends came to 17 bases. CDR1 is SGHRS, CDR2 YFSETQ, per germline. The CDR3 region has the DNA TGCGCCAGCCGAAGACAACTCGACAGCTCCTACGAGCAGTACTTC. As protein: CASRRQLDSSYEQYF.

In DNA, the CDR3 is TGTGCCAGCAGTTTCGGACTAGCCTACGAGCAGTACTTC. Its translation: CASSFGLAYEQYF. The chain is built from TRBV6-5 and TRBJ2-7; the match to TRBD2 covers 7 bases. CDR1 is MNHEY and CDR2 is SVGAGI in the germline V gene. The ends lost 4 bases at V and 2 bases at J; junction bases unmatched: 2. The CDR3 contains 13 residues.

V and J are TRBV18 and TRBJ1-2; 8 bases map to TRBD1. Per the germline V gene, CDR1 is KGHSH and CDR2 is LQKENI. Trimming took 1 base from V and 8 from J; bases not matched to a gene: 9. This CDR3 comprises 15 residues. DNA of the CDR3: TGTGCCAGCTCACCACGAGACCAGGGGGCTCGGGGCTACACCTTC. It yields the protein CASSPRDQGARGYTF.

V gene TRBV11-2 combines with J gene TRBJ1-3; D is uncertain. The V end lost 2 bases, the J end lost 1 base, and 6 bases lay between the germline ends. The CDR3 extends over 14 amino acids. Germline CDR1 SGHAT, CDR2 FQNNGV. CDR3 in DNA: TGTGCCAGCAGCTTAACCTATTCTGGAAACACCATATATTTT. This gives the protein CASSLTYSGNTIYF.

This sequence joins TRBV7-9 and TRBJ2-1; 9 bases map to TRBD2. The CDR3 runs to 17 residues. Germline V CDR1 and CDR2: SEHNR, FQNEAQ (reference sequence). With 4 bases clipped from V and 4 bases from J, the junction kept 11 bases outside the gene matches. The CDR3 region is CASSSGGLAGKYNEQFF. CDR3 nucleotides: TGTGCCAGCAGCTCCGGAGGGCTAGCGGGAAAGTACAATGAGCAGTTCTTC.

This chain links TRBV5-1 with TRBJ2-2; 14 bases line up with TRBD2. V dropped 6 bases and J dropped 3; count of bases not matched to a gene: 7. CDR1 is SGHRS and CDR2 is YFSETQ in the germline V gene. The CDR3 has 17 residues. The CDR3: CASMGLAGVDYTGELFF. DNA of the CDR3: TGCGCCAGCATGGGACTAGCGGGAGTTGATTACACCGGGGAGCTGTTTTTT.